A single sample is the source of the 10 T cell receptor beta chains below, sequenced in a study of blood T cell repertoires in COVID-19. TCRdb's copy holds only in-frame clones and misses some; the assay was immunoSEQ multiplex PCR. Of 180,000 or so clones in the sample, around 80% were seen once. What was sequenced was PBMCs or T cells enriched from blood (not recorded which). These receptors all come from a man in his fifties or sixties who had recovered from COVID-19.

The chain recombines TRBV20-1 with TRBJ1-1; no clear D. CDR3 length: 11 residues. Deletions cut 0 bases from V and 6 bases from J, with 5 bases between. Germline CDR1 reads DFQATT; CDR2 reads SNEGSKA (reference sequence). CDR3 DNA: TGCAGTGCTAGAGAACAATCTGAAGCTTTCTTT. Its translation: CSAREQSEAFF.

The chain has TRBV10-1 and TRBJ1-2, with 7 bases lining up with TRBD1. Unmatched junction bases numbered 2, after V lost 2 bases and J lost 5 bases. This CDR3 contains 13 residues. Germline CDR1 WNHNN, CDR2 SYGVQD (reference sequence). The chain's CDR3 is CASSEGTEYGYTF. For the CDR3, the DNA is TGCGCCAGCAGTGAGGGGACAGAGTATGGCTACACCTTC.

There are many counts of this clone. Additional DNA sequences in this sample encode the identical CDR3. The chain recombines TRBV7-9 with TRBJ1-1, with D tentatively TRBD1 (5 bases). Germline CDR1 SEHNR, CDR2 FQNEAQ (reference sequence). Trimming cost V 6 bases and J 4 bases, with 12 bases left between them. The CDR3 consists of 13 residues. The CDR3 nucleotides read TGTGCCAGCAGTCTCGACAGAGGCACTGAAGCTTTCTTT. Translation gives CASSLDRGTEAFF. The full variable domain, rest sourced from reference TRBV7-9 and TRBJ1-1, is DTGVSQNPRHKITKRGQNVTFRCDPISEHNRLYWYRQTLGQGPEFLTYFQNEAQLEKSRLLSDRFSAERPKGSFSTLEIQRTEQGDSAMYLCASSLDRGTEAFFGQGTRLTVV.

The chain employs TRBV4-2 and TRBJ1-5; 9 bases are shared with TRBD1. Losses at the gene ends were 6 bases for V and 4 bases for J; bases not matched to a gene: 10. Germline CDR1 is LGHNA and CDR2 is YNFKEQ. The CDR3 has 16 residues. The CDR3 nucleotides are TGTGCCAGCAGATCCATTGTGGGGACAGGGAATCAGCCCCAGCATTTT. Residues: CASRSIVGTGNQPQHF.

The chain combines TRBV5-4 with TRBJ2-3, with 13 bases matching TRBD2. Looked up from germline, CDR1 is SGHNT and CDR2 is YYREEE (reference sequence). This CDR3 spans 17 amino acids. With V trimmed by 0 bases and J by 6 bases, 7 bases remained unmatched. CDR3 bases: TGTGCCAGCAGCTTGGGGGGACTAGCGGGGCCGCGGGATACGCAGTATTTT. The encoded protein is CASSLGGLAGPRDTQYF.

V is TRBV10-1 and J is TRBJ1-1, with TRBD1 as a possible D gene (6 bases). Looked up from germline, CDR1 is WNHNN and CDR2 is SYGVQD (reference sequence). The CDR3 is 15 residues long. V was clipped by 5 bases and J by 4 bases, with 17 bases between them. The CDR3 DNA reads as TGCGCCAGCAGTAGTACCGGGACACCGGGCACTGAAGCTTTCTTT. The encoded protein is CASSSTGTPGTEAFF.

This clone was counted only a few times. This chain links TRBV27 with TRBJ2-2; 10 bases align to TRBD2. V was clipped by 5 bases and J by 3 bases; unmatched bases: 6. CDR1 MNHEY and CDR2 SMNVEV come from the germline V gene (reference sequence). The CDR3 extends over 16 amino acids. As DNA, the CDR3 is TGTGCCAGCAGTCCCCTAGCGGGGGCTCACACCGGGGAGCTGTTTTTT. Translating gives CASSPLAGAHTGELFF.

The chain employs TRBV9 and TRBJ2-2; TRBD1 agrees at 9 bases. Germline assignment: CDR1 SGDLS and CDR2 YYNGEE. The V gene end was trimmed by 1 base and the J gene end by 4 bases; junction bases not matched to a gene: 2. The CDR3 extends over 15 amino acids. The DNA of the CDR3 is TGTGCCAGCAGCGTAAACAGGGGGCGCACCGGGGAGCTGTTTTTT. Translation gives CASSVNRGRTGELFF.

The V call is TRBV11-2, the J call TRBJ2-1; 16 bases are shared with TRBD2. The germline gives CDR1 SGHAT, CDR2 FQNNGV. The CDR3 is 14 residues long. Trimming took 5 bases from V and 12 from J; bases not matched to a gene: 4. In DNA form, the CDR3 reads TGTGCCAGCAGCGAGGGACTAGCGGGGGGGCGGCAGTTCTTC. It translates to CASSEGLAGGRQFF.

This chain links TRBV29-1 with TRBJ1-1; TRBD1 matches 7 bases. Per the germline V gene, CDR1 is SQVTM and CDR2 is ANQGSEA. V lost 6 bases, J lost 1 base, and 8 bases stayed unmatched. The length of the CDR3 is 14 residues. The CDR3 protein is CSVGWAGGNTEAFF. The CDR3 DNA is TGCAGCGTGGGATGGGCAGGGGGGAACACTGAAGCTTTCTTT.